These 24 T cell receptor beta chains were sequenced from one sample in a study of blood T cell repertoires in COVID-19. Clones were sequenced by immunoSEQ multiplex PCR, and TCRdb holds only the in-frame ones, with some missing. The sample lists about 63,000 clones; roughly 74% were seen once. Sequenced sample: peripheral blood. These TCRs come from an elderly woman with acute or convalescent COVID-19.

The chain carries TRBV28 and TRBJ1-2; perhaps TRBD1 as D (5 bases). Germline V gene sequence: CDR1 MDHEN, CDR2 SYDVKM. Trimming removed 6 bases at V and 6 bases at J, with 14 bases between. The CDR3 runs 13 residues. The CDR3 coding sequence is TGTGCCAGCAGACTCGGGGGGAGGAATGGCTACACCTTC. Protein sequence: CASRLGGRNGYTF.

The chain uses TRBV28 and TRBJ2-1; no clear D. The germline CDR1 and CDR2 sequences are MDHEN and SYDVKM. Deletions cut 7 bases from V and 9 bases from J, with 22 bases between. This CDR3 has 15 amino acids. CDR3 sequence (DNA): TGTGCCAGCACCCCGCCCGATGGCCTAGTGGGTGAGCAGTTCTTC. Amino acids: CASTPPDGLVGEQFF.

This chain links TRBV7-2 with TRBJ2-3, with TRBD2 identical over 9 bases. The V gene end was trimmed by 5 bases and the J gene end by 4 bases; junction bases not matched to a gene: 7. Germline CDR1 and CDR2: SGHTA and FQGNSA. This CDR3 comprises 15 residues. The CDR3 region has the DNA TGTGCCAGCAGCCAGACTAGCGGTCCCTCAGATACGCAGTATTTT. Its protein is CASSQTSGPSDTQYF.

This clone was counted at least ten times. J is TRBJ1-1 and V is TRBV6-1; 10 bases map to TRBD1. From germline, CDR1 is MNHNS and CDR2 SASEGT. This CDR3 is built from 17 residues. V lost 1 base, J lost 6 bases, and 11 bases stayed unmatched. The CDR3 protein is CASSEGTGGVQRPEAFF. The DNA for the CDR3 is TGTGCCAGCAGTGAAGGGACAGGGGGAGTTCAGCGGCCTGAAGCTTTCTTT.

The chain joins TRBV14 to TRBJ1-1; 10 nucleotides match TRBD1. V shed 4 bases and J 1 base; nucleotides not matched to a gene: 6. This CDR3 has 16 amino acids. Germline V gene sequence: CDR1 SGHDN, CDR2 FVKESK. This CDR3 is CASSPGTGARNTEAFF. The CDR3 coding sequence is TGTGCCAGCAGCCCCGGGACAGGGGCTCGGAACACTGAAGCTTTCTTT.

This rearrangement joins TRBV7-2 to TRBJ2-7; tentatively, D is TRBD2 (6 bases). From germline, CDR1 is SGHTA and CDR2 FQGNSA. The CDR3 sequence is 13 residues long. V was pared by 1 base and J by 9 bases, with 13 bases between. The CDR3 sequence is CASSLGQPGVQYF. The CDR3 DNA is TGTGCCAGCAGCTTAGGACAGCCGGGAGTGCAGTACTTC. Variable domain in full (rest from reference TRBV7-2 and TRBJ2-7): GAGVSQSPSNKVTEKGKDVELRCDPISGHTALYWYRQSLGQGLEFLIYFQGNSAPDKSGLPSDRFSAERTGGSVSTLTIQRTQQEDSAVYLCASSLGQPGVQYFGPGTRLTVT.

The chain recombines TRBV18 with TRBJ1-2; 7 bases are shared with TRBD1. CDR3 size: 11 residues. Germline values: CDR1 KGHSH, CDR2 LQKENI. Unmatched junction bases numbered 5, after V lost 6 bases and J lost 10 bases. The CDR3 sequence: CASSPDRVYTF. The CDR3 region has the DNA TGTGCCAGCTCGCCCGACAGGGTCTACACCTTC.

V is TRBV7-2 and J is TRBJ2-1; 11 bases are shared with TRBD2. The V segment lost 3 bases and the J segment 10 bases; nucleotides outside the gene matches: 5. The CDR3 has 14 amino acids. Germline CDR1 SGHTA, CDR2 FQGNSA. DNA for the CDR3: TGTGCCAGCAGCTTTACTAGCGGGAGAGGGGAGCAGTTCTTC. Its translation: CASSFTSGRGEQFF.

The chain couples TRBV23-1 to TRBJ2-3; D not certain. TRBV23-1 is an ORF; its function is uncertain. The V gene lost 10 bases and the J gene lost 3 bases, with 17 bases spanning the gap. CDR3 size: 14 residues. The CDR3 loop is CAIWAAERTDTQYF. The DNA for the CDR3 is TGCGCCATATGGGCAGCCGAAAGAACAGATACGCAGTATTTT.

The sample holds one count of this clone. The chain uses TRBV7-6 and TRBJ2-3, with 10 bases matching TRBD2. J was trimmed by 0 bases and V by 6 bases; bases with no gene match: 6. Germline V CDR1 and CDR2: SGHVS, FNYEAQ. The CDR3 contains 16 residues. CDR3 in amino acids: CASSPGLARSTDTQYF. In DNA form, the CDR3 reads TGTGCCAGCAGTCCGGGACTAGCGCGGAGCACAGATACGCAGTATTTT. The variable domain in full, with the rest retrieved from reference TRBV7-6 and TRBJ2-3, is GAGVSQSPRYKVTKRGQDVALRCDPISGHVSLYWYRQALGQGPEFLTYFNYEAQQDKSGLPNDRFSAERPEGSISTLTIQRTEQRDSAMYRCASSPGLARSTDTQYFGPGTRLTVL.

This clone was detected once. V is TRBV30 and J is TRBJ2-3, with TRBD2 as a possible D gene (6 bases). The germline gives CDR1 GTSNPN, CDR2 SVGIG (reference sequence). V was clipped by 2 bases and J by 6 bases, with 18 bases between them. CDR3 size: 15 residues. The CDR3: CAWSLGSGASDTQYF. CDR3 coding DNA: TGTGCCTGGAGTTTAGGTAGCGGAGCTTCTGATACGCAGTATTTT.

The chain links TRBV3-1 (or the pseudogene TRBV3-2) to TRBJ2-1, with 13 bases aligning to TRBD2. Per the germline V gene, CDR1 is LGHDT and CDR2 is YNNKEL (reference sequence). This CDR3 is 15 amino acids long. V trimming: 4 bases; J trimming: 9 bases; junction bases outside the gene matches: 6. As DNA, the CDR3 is TGTGCCAGCAGCCGACGGACTAGCGGGAGTACTGAGCAGTTCTTC. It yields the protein CASSRRTSGSTEQFF.

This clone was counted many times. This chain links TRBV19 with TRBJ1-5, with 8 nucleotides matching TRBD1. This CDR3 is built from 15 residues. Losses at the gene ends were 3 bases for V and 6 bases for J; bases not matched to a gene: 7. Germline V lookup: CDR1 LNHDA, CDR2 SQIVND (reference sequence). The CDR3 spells CASSMFGQGGQPQHF. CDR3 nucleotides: TGTGCCAGTAGTATGTTTGGACAGGGCGGTCAGCCCCAGCATTTT.

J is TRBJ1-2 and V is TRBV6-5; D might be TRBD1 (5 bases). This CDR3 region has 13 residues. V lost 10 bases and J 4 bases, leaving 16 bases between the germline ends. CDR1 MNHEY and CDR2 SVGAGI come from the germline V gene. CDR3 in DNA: TGTGCCATCCGTGGGCAGGGTCTCTATGGCTACACCTTC. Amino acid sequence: CAIRGQGLYGYTF.

The CDR3 sequence: CASSLDPVSYGYTF. The DNA of the CDR3 is TGCGCCAGCAGCTTGGATCCGGTTAGCTATGGCTACACCTTC. The J gene is TRBJ1-2, the V gene TRBV5-1; D not certain. The germline CDR1 and CDR2 sequences are SGHRS and YFSETQ. V lost 0 bases to trimming and J lost 4 bases, with 10 bases between them. CDR3 length equals 14 residues.

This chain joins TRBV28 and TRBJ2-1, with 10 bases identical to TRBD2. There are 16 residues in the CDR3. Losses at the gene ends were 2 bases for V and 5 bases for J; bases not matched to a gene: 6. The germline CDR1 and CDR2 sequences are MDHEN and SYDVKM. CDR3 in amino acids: CASSLTSGTLHNEQFF. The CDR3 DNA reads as TGTGCCAGCAGTTTAACTAGCGGGACCTTGCACAATGAGCAGTTCTTC.

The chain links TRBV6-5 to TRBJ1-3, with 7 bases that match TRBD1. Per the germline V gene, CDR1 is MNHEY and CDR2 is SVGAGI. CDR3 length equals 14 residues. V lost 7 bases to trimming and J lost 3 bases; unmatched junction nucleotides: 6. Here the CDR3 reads CASTAGGGGNTIYF. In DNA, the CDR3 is TGTGCCAGCACCGCAGGGGGAGGTGGAAACACCATATATTTT.

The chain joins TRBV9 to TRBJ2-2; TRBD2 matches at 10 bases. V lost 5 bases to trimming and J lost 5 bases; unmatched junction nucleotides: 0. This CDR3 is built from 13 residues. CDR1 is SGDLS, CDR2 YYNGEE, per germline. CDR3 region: CASRGLATGELFF. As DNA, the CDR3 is TGTGCCAGCAGGGGACTAGCGACCGGGGAGCTGTTTTTT.

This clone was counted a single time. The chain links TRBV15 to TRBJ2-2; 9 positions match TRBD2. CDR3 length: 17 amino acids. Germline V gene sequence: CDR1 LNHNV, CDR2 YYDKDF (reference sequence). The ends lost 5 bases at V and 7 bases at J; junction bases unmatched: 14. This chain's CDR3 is CATSDPGLAAALGELFF. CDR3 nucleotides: TGTGCCACCAGCGACCCGGGACTAGCAGCCGCCCTCGGGGAGCTGTTTTTT.

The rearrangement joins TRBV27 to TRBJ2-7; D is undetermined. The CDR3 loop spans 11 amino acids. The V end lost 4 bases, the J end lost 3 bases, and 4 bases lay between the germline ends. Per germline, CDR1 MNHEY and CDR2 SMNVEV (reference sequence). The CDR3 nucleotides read TGTGCCAGCAGTTCCCTCTACGAGCAGTACTTC. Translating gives CASSSLYEQYF.

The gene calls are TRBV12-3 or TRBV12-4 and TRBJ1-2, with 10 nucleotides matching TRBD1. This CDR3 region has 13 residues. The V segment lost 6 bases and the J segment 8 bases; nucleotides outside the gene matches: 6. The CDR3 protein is CASRTGGWRGYTF. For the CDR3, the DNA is TGTGCCAGCAGGACAGGGGGCTGGCGGGGCTACACCTTC.

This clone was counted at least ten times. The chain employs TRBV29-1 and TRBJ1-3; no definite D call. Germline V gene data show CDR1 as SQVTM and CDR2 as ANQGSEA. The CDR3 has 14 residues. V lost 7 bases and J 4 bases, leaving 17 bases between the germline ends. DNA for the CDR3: TGCAGCGGCAGCTCCCCCCGACTCGGAAACACCATATATTTT. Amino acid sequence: CSGSSPRLGNTIYF.

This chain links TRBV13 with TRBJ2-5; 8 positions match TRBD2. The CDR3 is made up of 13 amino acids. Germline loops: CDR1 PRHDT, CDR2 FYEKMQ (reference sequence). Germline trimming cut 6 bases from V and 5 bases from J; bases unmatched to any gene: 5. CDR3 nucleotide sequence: TGTGCCAGCAGTTTCGGGAGGGAGGAGACCCAGTACTTC. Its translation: CASSFGREETQYF.

CDR3 sequence reads: CASSQGSGSYEQYF. The CDR3 nucleotides read TGTGCCAGCAGCCAAGGTTCGGGGTCCTACGAGCAGTACTTC. The chain carries TRBV7-6 and TRBJ2-7; possibly TRBD2 for D (5 bases). V lost 5 bases and J lost 1, with 12 bases in between. This CDR3 spans 14 amino acids. Per germline, CDR1 SGHVS and CDR2 FNYEAQ.